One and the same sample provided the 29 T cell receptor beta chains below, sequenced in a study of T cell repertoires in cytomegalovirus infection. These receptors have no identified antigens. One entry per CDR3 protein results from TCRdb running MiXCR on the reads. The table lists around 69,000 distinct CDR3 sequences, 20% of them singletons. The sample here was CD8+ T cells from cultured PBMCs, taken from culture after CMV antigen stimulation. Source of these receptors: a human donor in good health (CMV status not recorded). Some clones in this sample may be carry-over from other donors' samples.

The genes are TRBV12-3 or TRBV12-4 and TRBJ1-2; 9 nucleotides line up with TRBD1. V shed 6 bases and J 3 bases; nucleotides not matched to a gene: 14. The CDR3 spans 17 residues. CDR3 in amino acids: CASSPPRRDRVHYGYTF. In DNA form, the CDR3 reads TGTGCCAGCAGCCCACCCCGACGGGACAGGGTGCACTATGGCTACACCTTC.

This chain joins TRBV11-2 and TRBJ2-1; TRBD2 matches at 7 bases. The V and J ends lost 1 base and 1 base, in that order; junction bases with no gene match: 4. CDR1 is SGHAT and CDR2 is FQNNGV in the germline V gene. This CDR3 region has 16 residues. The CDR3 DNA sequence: TGTGCCAGCAGCTTAGGCGGGGGAGTGTCCTACAATGAGCAGTTCTTC. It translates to CASSLGGGVSYNEQFF.

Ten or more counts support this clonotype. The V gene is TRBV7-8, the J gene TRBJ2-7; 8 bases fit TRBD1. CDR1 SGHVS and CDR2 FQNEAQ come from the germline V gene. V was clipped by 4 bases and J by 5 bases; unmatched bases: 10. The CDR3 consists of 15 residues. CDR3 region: CASSSRTGSPHEQYF. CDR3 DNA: TGTGCCAGCAGCTCCCGGACAGGGTCCCCCCACGAGCAGTACTTC. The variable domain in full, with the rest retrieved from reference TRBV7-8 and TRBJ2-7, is GAGVSQSPRYKVAKRGQDVALRCDPISGHVSLFWYQQALGQGPEFLTYFQNEAQLDKSGLPSDRFFAERPEGSVSTLKIQRTQQEDSAVYLCASSSRTGSPHEQYFGPGTRLTVT.

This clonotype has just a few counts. The CDR3 nucleotides are TGTGCCAGCAGCCCTGGGACAGAGGCCTTAAGGGGCTACACCTTC. It codes for CASSPGTEALRGYTF. The chain has TRBV11-2 and TRBJ1-2; 7 bases are a match to TRBD1. Germline V gene sequence: CDR1 SGHAT, CDR2 FQNNGV. CDR3 length equals 15 residues. The trim removed 5 bases at V and 8 bases at J, leaving 14 bases unmatched.

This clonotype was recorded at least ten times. In DNA form, the CDR3 reads TGTGCCAGCAGCCCCCAAAAATTGAACACTGAAGCTTTCTTT. Its translation: CASSPQKLNTEAFF. This chain joins TRBV7-6 and TRBJ1-1; D is unresolved. Deletions cut 5 bases from V and 0 bases from J, with 10 bases between. CDR3 size: 14 residues. Germline CDR1 reads SGHVS; CDR2 reads FNYEAQ.

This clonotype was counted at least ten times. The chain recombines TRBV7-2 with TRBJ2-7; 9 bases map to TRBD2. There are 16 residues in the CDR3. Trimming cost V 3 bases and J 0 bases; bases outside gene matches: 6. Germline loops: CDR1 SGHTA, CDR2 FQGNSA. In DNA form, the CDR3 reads TGTGCCAGCAGCTTCCCCTCTAGCGGGGACTCCTACGAGCAGTACTTC. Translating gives CASSFPSSGDSYEQYF.

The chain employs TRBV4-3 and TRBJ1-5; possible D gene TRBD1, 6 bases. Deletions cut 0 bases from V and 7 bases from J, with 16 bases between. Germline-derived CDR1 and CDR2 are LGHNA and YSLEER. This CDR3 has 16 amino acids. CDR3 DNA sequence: TGCGCCAGCAGCCAAGAAAACGGCAGGGGTGGACAGCCCCAGCATTTT. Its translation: CASSQENGRGGQPQHF.

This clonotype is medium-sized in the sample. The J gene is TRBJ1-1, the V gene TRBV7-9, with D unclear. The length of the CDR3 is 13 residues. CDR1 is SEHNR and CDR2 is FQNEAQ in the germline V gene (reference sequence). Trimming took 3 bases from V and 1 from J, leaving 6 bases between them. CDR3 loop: CASSFRENTEAFF. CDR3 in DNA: TGTGCCAGCAGCTTCAGAGAGAACACTGAAGCTTTCTTT.

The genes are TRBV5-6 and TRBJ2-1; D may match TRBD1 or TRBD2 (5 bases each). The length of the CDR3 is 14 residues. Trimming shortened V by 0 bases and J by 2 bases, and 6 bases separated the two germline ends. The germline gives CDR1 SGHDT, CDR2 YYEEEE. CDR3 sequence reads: CASSLGDPYNEQFF. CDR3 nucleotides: TGTGCCAGCAGCTTGGGGGACCCCTACAATGAGCAGTTCTTC.

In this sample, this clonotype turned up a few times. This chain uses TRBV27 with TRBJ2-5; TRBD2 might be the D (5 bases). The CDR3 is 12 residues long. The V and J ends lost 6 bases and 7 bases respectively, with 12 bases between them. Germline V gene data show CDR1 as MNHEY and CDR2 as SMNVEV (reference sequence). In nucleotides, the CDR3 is TGTGCCAGCAGCACCGTTGGAGGGACCCAGTACTTC. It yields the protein CASSTVGGTQYF.

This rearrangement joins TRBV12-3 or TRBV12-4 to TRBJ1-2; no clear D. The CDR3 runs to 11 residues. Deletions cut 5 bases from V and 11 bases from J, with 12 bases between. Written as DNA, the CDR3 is TGTGCCAGCAGTCCTGGACCGACTTACACCTTC. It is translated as CASSPGPTYTF.

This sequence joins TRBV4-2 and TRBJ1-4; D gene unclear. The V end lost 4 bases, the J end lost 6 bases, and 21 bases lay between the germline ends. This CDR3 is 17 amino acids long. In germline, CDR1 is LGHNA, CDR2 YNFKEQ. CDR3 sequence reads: CASSRDLGSKPYEKLFF. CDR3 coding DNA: TGTGCCAGCAGCCGAGACTTGGGGAGCAAACCCTATGAAAAACTGTTTTTT.

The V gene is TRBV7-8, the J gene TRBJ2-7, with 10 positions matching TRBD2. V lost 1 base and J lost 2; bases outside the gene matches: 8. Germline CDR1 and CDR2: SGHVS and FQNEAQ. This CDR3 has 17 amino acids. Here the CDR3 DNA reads TGTGCCAGCAGCTTAGAACTAGCGGGGATATTCCCCTACGAGCAGTACTTC. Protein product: CASSLELAGIFPYEQYF.

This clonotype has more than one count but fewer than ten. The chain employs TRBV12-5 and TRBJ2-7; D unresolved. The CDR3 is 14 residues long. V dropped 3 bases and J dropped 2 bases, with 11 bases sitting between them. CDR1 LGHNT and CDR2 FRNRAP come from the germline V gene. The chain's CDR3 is CASGFGHLPYEQYF. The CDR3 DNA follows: TGTGCTAGTGGTTTTGGCCATTTGCCCTACGAGCAGTACTTC.

The chain's CDR3 is CASSISEETKDSYEQYF. The CDR3 nucleotides read TGTGCCAGCAGTATCTCAGAGGAGACAAAAGACTCCTACGAGCAGTACTTC. The V gene is TRBV12-3 or TRBV12-4, the J gene TRBJ2-7; D is ambiguous. CDR3 length: 17 residues. Trimming left V 5 bases short and J 0 bases short, with 20 bases between.

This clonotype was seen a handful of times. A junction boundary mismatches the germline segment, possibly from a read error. CDR3 sequence reads: CASSLRLNTEAFF. The CDR3 DNA sequence: TGTGCCAGCAGCTTGAGGTTGAACACTGAAGCTTTCTTT. V usage is TRBV4-1 and J usage is TRBJ1-1; D call uncertain. The CDR3 runs 13 residues. CDR1 and CDR2 (germline): MGHRA, YSYEKL.

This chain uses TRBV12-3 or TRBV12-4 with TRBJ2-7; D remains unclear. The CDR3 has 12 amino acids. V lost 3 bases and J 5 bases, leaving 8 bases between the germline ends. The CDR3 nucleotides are TGTGCCAGCAGTTTCTACAGCAACGAGCAGTACTTC. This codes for CASSFYSNEQYF.

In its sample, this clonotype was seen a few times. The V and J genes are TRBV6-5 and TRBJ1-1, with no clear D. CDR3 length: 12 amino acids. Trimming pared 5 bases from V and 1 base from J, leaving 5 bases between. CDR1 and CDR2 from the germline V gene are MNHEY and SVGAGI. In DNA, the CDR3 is TGTGCCAGCAGTGCTCAGAACACTGAAGCTTTCTTT. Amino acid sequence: CASSAQNTEAFF.

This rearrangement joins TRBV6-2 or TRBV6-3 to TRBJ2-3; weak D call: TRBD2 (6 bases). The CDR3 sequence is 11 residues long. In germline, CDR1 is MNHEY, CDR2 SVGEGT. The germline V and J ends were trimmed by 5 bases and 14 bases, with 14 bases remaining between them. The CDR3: CASSPGGGRYF. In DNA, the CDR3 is TGTGCCAGCAGTCCCGGTGGAGGGCGGTATTTT.

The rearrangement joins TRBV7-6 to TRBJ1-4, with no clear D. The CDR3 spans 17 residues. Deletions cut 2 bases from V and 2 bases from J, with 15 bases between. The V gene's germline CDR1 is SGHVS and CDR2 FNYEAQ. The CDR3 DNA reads TGTGCCAGCAGCTTATATCGTCGGGCCAGTACTAATGAAAAACTGTTTTTT. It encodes CASSLYRRASTNEKLFF.

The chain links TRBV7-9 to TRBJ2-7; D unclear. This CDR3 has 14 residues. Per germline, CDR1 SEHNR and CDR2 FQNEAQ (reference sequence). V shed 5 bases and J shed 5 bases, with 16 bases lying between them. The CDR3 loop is CASSQVVSADEQYF. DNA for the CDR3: TGTGCCAGCAGCCAGGTGGTTAGTGCCGACGAGCAGTACTTC.

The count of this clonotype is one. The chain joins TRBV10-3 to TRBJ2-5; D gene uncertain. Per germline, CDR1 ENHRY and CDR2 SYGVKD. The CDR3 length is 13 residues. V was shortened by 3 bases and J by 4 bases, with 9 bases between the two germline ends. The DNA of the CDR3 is TGTGCCATCAGTGACTACAGTGGAGAGACCCAGTACTTC. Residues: CAISDYSGETQYF.

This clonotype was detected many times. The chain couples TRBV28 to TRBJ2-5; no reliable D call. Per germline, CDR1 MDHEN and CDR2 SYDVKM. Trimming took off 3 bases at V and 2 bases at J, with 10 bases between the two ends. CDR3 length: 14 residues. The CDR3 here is CASSLWAAQETQYF. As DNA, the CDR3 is TGTGCCAGCAGTTTGTGGGCAGCTCAAGAGACCCAGTACTTC.

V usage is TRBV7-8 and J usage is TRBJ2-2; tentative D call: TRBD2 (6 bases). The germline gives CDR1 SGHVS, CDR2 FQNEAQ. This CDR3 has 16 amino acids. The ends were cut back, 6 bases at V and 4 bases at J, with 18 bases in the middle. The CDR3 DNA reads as TGTGCCAGCAGTCATTCCGGGGGATGGGTCACCGGGGAGCTGTTTTTT. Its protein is CASSHSGGWVTGELFF.

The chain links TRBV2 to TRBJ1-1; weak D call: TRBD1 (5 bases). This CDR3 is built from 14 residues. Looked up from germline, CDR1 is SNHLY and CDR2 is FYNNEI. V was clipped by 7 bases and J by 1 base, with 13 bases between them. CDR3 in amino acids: CASTPTGTNTEAFF. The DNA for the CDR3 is TGTGCCAGCACCCCTACGGGGACGAACACTGAAGCTTTCTTT.

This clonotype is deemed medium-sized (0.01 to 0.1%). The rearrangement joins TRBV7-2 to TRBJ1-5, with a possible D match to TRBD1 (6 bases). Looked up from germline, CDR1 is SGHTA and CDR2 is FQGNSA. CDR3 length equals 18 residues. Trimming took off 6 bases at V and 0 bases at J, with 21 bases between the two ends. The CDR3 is CASSYGPGAILSNQPQHF. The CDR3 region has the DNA TGTGCCAGCAGTTACGGCCCAGGGGCAATTCTTAGCAATCAGCCCCAGCATTTT.

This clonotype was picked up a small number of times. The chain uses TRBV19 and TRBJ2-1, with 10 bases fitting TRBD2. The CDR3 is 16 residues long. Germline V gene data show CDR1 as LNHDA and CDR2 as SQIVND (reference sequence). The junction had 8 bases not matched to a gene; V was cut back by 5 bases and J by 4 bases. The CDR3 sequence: CASSAVLAGFYNEQFF. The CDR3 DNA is TGTGCCAGTAGTGCCGTACTAGCGGGATTTTACAATGAGCAGTTCTTC.

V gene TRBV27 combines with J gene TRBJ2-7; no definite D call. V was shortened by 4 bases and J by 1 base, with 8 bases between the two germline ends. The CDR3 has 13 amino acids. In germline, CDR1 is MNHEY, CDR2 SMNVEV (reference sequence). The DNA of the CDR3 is TGTGCCAGCAGTTATCAGGCGTCCTACGAGCAGTACTTC. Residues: CASSYQASYEQYF.

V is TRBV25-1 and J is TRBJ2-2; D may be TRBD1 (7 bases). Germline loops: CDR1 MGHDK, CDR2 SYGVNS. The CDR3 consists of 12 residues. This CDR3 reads CSTGEDTGELFF. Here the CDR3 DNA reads TGTTCCACAGGGGAGGATACCGGGGAGCTGTTTTTT.